This T cell receptor beta chain was recorded in a study of blood T cells in healthy people across ages. A second PCR of about 6 to 11 cycles used a sample-barcoded 5' primer and a J-beta primer mix. TCRdb fed the 5' RACE reads into MiXCR, producing one record per CDR3 protein. This table has about 970,000 distinct CDR3 sequences, roughly 47% appearing once. Germline V CDR1 and CDR2: MDHEN, SYDVKM. This CDR3 comprises 14 residues. In this sample, this clonotype turned up once. Material for sequencing was blood. The receptor was isolated from a woman aged 55-75 years in good health. V is TRBV28 and J is TRBJ2-5, with 9 bases that match TRBD1. Gene TRBJ2-4 matches the end of the DNA better, so the J call may be wrong. The CDR3 is CASSLDGTGNIQYF. The CDR3 coding sequence is TGTGCCAGCAGTTTAGACGGGACAGGGAACATTCAGTACTTC.